Detailed here is one TCR beta chain. The read comes to an end 3 residues before the CDR3 does, leaving the germline J gene to fill in the end. Clones were sequenced by immunoSEQ multiplex PCR, and TCRdb holds only the in-frame ones, with some missing. The repertoire shows 49,000 or so clones; the top ten hold less than 40%. These data belong to a study of T cells in women clearing cervical HPV infection. V was clipped by 5 bases and J by 2 bases, with 13 bases between them. The CDR3 runs to 15 residues. The germline V gene encodes CDR1 SGHTA and CDR2 FQGNSA. The receptor was isolated from a woman between 18 and 70 years old with a cervical HPV16 infection that either progressed to CIN3+ or cleared (not recorded which). The chain links TRBV7-2 to TRBJ1-5; D gene unclear. Material: blood buffy coat. CDR3 amino acids: CASSLGGWGNQPQHF. The DNA read from the CDR3 is TGTGCCAGCAGCCTAGGCGGTTGGGGCAATCAGCCC.